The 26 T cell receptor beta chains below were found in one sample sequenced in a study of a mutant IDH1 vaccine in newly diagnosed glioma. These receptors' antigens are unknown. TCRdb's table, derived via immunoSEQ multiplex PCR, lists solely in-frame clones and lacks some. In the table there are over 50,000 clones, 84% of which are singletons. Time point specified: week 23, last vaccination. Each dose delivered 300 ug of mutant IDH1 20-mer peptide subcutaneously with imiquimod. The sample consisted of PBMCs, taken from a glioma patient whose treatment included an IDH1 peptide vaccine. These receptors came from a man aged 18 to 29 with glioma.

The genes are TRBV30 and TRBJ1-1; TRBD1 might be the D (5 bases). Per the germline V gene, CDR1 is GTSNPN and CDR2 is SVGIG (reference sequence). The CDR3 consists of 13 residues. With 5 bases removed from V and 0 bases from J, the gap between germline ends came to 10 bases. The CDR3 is CAWATALNTEAFF. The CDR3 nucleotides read TGTGCCTGGGCGACAGCACTGAACACTGAAGCTTTCTTT.

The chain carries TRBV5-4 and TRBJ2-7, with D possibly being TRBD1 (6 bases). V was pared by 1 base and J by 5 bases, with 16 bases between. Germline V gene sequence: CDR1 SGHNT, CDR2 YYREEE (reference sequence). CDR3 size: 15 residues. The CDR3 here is CASSLSIQGNHEQYF. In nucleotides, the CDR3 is TGTGCCAGCAGCTTGTCGATTCAGGGGAACCACGAGCAGTACTTC.

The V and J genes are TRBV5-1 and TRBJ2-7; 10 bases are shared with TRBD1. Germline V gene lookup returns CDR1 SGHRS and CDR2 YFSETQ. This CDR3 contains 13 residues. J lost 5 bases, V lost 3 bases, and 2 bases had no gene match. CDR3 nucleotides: TGCGCCAGCAGCTGGGGGACAGGGGACGAGCAGTACTTC. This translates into CASSWGTGDEQYF.

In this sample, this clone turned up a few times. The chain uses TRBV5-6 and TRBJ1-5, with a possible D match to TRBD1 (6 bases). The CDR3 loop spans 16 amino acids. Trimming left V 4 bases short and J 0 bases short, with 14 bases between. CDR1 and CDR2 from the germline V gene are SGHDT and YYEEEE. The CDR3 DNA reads TGTGCCAGCAGCCGCCCCGGACAGCCTAGCAATCAGCCCCAGCATTTT. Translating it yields CASSRPGQPSNQPQHF.

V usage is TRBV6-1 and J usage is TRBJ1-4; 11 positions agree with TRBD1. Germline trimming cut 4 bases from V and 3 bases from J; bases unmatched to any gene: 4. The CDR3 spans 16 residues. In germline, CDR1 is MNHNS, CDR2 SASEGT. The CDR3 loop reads CASSVGQGAANEKLFF. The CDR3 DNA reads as TGTGCCAGCAGTGTCGGACAGGGGGCGGCTAATGAAAAACTGTTTTTT.

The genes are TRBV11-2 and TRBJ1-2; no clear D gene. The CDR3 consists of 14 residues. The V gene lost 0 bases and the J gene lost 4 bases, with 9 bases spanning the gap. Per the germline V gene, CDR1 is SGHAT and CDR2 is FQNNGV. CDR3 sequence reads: CASSLDLRGYGYTF. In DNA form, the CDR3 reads TGTGCCAGCAGCTTAGATCTACGGGGCTATGGCTACACCTTC.

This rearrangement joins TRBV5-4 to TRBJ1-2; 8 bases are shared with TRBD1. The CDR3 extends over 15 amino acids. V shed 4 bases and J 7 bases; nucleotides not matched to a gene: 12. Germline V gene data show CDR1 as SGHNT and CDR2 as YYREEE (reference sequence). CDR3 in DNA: TGTGCCAGCAGCCCCGGACAGGGCAGACGGTCTGGCTACACCTTC. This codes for CASSPGQGRRSGYTF.

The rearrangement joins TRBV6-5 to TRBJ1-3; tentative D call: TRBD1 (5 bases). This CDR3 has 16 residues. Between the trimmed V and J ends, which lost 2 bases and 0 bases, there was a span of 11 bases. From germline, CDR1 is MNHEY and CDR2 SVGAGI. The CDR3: CASSYGGSSSGNTIYF. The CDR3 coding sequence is TGTGCCAGCAGTTACGGGGGTTCCAGCTCTGGAAACACCATATATTTT.

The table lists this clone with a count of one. The CDR3 DNA follows: TGTGCCAGCCGTTTGACAGTGAACACTGAAGCTTTCTTT. It encodes CASRLTVNTEAFF. The J gene is TRBJ1-1, the V gene TRBV7-8; D possibly corresponds to TRBD1 (5 bases). The germline V and J ends were trimmed by 8 bases and 0 bases, with 10 bases remaining between them. Germline CDR1 reads SGHVS; CDR2 reads FQNEAQ. This CDR3 is built from 13 residues.

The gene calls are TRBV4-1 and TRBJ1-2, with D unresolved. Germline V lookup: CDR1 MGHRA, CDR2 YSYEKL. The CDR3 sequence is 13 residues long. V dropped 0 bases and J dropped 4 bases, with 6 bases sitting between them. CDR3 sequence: CASSQDLAYGYTF. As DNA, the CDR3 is TGCGCCAGCAGCCAAGATTTAGCCTATGGCTACACCTTC.

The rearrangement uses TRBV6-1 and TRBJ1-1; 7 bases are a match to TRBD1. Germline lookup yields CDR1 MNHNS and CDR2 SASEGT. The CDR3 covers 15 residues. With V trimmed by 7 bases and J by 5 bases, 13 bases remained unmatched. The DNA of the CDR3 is TGTGCCAGCATCCAAAGGGGGCAGATTATGACTGAAGCTTTCTTT. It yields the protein CASIQRGQIMTEAFF.

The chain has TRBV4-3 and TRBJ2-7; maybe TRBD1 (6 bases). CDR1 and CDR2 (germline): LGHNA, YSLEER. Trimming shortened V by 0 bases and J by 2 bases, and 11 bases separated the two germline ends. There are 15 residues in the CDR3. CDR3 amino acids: CASSQDRYRAYEQYF. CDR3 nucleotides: TGCGCCAGCAGCCAAGACAGGTACAGGGCCTACGAGCAGTACTTC.

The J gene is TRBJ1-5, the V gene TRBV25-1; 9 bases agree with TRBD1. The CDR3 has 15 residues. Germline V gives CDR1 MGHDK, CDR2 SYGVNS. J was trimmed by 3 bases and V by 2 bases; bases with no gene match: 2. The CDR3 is CASSEGTGYNQPQHF. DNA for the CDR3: TGTGCCAGCAGTGAAGGGACAGGGTACAATCAGCCCCAGCATTTT.

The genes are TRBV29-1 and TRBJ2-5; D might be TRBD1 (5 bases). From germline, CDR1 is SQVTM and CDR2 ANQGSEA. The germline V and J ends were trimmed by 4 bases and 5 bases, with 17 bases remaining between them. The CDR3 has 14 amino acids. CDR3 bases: TGCAGCGTTGGAAGGTCGCAGGGAAGGGAGACCCAGTACTTC. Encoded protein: CSVGRSQGRETQYF.

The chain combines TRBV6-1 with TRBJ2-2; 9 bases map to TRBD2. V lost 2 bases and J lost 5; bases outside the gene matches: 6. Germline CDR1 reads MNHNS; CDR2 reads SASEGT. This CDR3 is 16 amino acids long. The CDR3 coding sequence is TGTGCCAGCAGTGAACTTGGGCGGGGGGGAACCGGGGAGCTGTTTTTT. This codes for CASSELGRGGTGELFF.

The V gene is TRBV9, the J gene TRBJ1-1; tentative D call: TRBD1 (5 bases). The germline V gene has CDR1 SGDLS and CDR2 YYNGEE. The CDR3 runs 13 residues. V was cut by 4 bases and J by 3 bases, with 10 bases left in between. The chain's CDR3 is CASSMGTYTEAFF. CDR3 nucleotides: TGTGCCAGCAGCATGGGGACTTACACTGAAGCTTTCTTT.

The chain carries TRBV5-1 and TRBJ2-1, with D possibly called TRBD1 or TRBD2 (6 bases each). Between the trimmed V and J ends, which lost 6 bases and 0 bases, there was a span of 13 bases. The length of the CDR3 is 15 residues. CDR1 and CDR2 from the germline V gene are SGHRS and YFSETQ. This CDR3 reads CASTGDTDSYNEQFF. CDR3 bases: TGCGCCAGCACGGGGGACACAGACTCCTACAATGAGCAGTTCTTC. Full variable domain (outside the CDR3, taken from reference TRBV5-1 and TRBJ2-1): KAGVTQTPRYLIKTRGQQVTLSCSPISGHRSVSWYQQTPGQGLQFLFEYFSETQRNKGNFPGRFSGRQFSNSRSEMNVSTLELGDSALYLCASTGDTDSYNEQFFGPGTRLTVL.

For the CDR3, the DNA is TGTGCCAGCAGCTTGGGGCAGGCCTACTACGAGCAGTACTTC. Its protein product is CASSLGQAYYEQYF. V is TRBV5-6 and J is TRBJ2-7; D is uncertain. This CDR3 is built from 14 residues. CDR1 is SGHDT, CDR2 YYEEEE, per germline. V was shortened by 0 bases and J by 3 bases, with 10 bases between the two germline ends.

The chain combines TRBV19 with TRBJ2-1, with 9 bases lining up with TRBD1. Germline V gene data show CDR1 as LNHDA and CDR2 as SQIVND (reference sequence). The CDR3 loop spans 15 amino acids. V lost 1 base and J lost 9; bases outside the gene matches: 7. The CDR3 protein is CASSIGTGEGSEQFF. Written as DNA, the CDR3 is TGTGCCAGTAGTATAGGGACAGGGGAGGGGAGTGAGCAGTTCTTC.

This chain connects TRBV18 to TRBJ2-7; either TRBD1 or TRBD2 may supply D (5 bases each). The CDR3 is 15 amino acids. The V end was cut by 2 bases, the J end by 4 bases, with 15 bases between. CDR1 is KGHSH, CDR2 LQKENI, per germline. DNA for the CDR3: TGTGCCAGCTCACCATGGGGCAGCGGCCCTTACGAGCAGTACTTC. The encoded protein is CASSPWGSGPYEQYF.

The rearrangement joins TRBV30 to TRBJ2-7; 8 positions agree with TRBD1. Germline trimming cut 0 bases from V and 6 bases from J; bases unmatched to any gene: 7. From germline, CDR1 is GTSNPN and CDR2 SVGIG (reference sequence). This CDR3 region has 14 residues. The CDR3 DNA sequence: TGTGCCTGGAGTGTAGGGGACAGGAAAAGCGAGCAGTACTTC. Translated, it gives CAWSVGDRKSEQYF.

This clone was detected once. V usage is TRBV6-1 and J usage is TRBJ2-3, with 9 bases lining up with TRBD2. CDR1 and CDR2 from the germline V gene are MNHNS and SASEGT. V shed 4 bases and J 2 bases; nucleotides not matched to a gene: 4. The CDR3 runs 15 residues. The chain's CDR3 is CASSASGGTTDTQYF. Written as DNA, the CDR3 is TGTGCCAGCAGTGCGAGCGGGGGGACCACAGATACGCAGTATTTT.

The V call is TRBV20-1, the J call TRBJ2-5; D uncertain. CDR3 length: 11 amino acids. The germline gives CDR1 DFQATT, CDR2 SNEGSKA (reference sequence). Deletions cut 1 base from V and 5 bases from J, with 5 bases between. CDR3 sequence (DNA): TGCAGTGCTAGAGTCTGGGAGACCCAGTACTTC. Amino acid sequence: CSARVWETQYF.

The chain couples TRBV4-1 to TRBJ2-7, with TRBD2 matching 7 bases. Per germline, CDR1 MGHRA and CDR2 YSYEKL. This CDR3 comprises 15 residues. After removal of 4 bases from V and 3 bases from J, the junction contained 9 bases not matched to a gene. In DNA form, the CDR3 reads TGCGCCAGCAGCCGCTCGGCGGGCGGGGGCTACGAGCAGTACTTC. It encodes CASSRSAGGGYEQYF.

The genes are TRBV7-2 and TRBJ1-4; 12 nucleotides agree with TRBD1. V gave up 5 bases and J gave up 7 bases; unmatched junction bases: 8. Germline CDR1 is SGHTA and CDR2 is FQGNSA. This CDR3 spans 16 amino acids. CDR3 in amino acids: CASSLTMGQGAEKLFF. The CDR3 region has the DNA TGTGCCAGCAGCCTAACGATGGGACAGGGGGCTGAAAAACTGTTTTTT.

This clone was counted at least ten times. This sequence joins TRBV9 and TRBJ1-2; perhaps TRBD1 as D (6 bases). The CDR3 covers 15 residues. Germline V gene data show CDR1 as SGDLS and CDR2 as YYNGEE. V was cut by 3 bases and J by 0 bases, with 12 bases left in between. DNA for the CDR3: TGTGCCAGCAGCGGCGTGGGGGGCGCTAACTATGGCTACACCTTC. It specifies CASSGVGGANYGYTF.